A single sample gave rise to the 4 T cell receptor beta chains below, sequenced in a study of T cell responses to AZD1222 COVID-19 vaccine. TCRdb's copy holds only in-frame clones and misses some; the assay was immunoSEQ multiplex PCR. In the table there are about 140,000 clones, around nine tenths of which are singletons. The sample here was peripheral blood, taken 28 days after the second AZD1222 dose. These receptors all come from an adult who received the AZD1222 COVID-19 vaccine.

This clone was detected only a few times. This chain's CDR3 is CASSPYPGNTIYF. The CDR3 DNA is TGTGCCAGCAGTCCTTACCCTGGAAACACCATATATTTT. The genes are TRBV28 and TRBJ1-3, with D unresolved. The length of the CDR3 is 13 residues. V was pared by 5 bases and J by 2 bases, with 7 bases between. Germline loops: CDR1 MDHEN, CDR2 SYDVKM. The full variable domain, completed using reference TRBV28 and TRBJ1-3, is DVKVTQSSRYLVKRTGEKVFLECVQDMDHENMFWYRQDPGLGLRLIYFSYDVKMKEKGDIPEGYSVSREKKERFSLILESASTNQTSMYLCASSPYPGNTIYFGEGSWLTVV.

A single count supports this clone. V gene TRBV24-1 combines with J gene TRBJ2-2, with TRBD1 matching over 8 bases. The CDR3 runs 17 residues. Losses at the gene ends were 4 bases for V and 2 bases for J; bases not matched to a gene: 8. CDR1 is KGHDR, CDR2 SFDVKD, per germline. The CDR3 region has the DNA TGTGCCACCAGTGACAGGAGGACAGGGTTAAACACCGGGGAGCTGTTTTTT. Translation: CATSDRRTGLNTGELFF.

The J gene is TRBJ2-3, the V gene TRBV19; D is possibly TRBD1 or TRBD2 (6 bases each). The CDR3 is made up of 17 amino acids. Trimming cost V 3 bases and J 1 base, with 17 bases left between them. Germline V gene sequence: CDR1 LNHDA, CDR2 SQIVND (reference sequence). CDR3 nucleotides: TGTGCCAGTAGTATCATTTTATGGGGGGCTGGCACAGATACGCAGTATTTT. Translated: CASSIILWGAGTDTQYF.

This chain joins TRBV6-5 and TRBJ1-2; 7 bases are a match to TRBD1. Trimming at V came to 0 bases and at J to 5 bases, leaving 3 bases not matched to a gene. Looked up from germline, CDR1 is MNHEY and CDR2 is SVGAGI. This CDR3 region has 14 residues. CDR3 in amino acids: CASSYSGQLYGYTF. Here the CDR3 DNA reads TGTGCCAGCAGTTACTCGGGACAGCTGTATGGCTACACCTTC.